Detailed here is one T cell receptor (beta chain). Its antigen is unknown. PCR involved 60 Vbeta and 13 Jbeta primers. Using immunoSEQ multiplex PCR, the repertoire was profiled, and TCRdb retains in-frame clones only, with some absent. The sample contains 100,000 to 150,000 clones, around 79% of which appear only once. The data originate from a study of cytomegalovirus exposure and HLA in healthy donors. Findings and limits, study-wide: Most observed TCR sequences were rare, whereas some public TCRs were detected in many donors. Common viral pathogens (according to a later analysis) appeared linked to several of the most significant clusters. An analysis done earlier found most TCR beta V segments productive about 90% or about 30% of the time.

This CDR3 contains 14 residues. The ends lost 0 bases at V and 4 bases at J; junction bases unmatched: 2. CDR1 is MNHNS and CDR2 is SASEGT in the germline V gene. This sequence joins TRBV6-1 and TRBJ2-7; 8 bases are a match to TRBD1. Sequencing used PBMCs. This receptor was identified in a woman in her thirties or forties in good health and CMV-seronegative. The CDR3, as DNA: TGTGCCAGCAGTGAAGCTACAGGGGGTTACGAGCAGTACTTC. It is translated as CASSEATGGYEQYF.